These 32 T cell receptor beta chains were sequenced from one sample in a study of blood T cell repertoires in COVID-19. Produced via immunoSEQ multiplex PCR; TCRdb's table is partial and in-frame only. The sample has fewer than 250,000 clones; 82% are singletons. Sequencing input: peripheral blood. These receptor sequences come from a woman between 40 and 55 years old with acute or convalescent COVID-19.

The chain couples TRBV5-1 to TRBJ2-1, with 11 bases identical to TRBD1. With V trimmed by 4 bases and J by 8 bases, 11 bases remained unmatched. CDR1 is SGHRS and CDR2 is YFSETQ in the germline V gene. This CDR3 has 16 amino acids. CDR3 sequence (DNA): TGCGCCAGCAGCCTAAGTACCGGGACAGGGGGAGATGAGCAGTTCTTC. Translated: CASSLSTGTGGDEQFF.

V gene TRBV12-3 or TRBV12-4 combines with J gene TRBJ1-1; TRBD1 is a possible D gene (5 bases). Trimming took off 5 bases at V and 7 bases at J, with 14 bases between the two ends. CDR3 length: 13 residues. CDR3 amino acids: CASSKGLGDEAFF. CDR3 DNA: TGTGCCAGCAGTAAGGGACTCGGGGATGAAGCTTTCTTT.

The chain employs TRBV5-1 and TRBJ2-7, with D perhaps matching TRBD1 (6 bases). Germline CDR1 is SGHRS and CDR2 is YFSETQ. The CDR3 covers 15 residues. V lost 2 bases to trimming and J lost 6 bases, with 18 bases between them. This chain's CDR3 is CASSLVGTGTPEQYF. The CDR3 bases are TGCGCCAGCAGCTTAGTGGGCACGGGGACACCCGAGCAGTACTTC.

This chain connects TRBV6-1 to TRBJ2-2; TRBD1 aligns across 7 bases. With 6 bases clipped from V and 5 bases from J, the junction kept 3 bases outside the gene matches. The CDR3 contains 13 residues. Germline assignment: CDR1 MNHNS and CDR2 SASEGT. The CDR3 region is CASRETGTGELFF. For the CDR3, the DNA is TGTGCCAGCAGGGAGACAGGGACCGGGGAGCTGTTTTTT.

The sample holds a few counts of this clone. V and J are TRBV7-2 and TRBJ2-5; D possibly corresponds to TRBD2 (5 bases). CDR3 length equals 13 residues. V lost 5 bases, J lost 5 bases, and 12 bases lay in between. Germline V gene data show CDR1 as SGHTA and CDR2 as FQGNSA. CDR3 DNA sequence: TGTGCCAGCAGCCTGCTTACGGGGGAGACCCAGTACTTC. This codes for CASSLLTGETQYF. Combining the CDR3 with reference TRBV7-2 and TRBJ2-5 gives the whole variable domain GAGVSQSPSNKVTEKGKDVELRCDPISGHTALYWYRQSLGQGLEFLIYFQGNSAPDKSGLPSDRFSAERTGGSVSTLTIQRTQQEDSAVYLCASSLLTGETQYFGPGTRLLVL.

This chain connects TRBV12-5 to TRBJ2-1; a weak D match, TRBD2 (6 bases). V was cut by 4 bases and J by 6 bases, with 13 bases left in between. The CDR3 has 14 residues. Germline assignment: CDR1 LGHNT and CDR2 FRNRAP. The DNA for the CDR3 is TGTGCTAGTGGTTGGGGAGGAGGGATCAATGAGCAGTTCTTC. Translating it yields CASGWGGGINEQFF.

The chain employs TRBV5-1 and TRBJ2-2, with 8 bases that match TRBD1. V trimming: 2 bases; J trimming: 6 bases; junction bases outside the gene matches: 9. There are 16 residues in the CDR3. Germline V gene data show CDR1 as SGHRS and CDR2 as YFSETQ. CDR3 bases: TGCGCCAGCAGCTTCGGGTCCAACAGGGGGTCCGGGGAGCTGTTTTTT. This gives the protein CASSFGSNRGSGELFF.

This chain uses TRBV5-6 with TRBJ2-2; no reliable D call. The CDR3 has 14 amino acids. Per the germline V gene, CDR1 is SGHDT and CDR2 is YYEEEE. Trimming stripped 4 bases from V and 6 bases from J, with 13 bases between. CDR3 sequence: CASSPNGPAGELFF. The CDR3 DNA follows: TGTGCCAGCAGCCCTAACGGTCCGGCCGGGGAGCTGTTTTTT.

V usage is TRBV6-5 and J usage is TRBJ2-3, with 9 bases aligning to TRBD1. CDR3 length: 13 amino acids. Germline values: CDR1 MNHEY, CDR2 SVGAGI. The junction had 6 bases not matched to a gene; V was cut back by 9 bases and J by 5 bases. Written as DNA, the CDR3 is TGTGCCAGTCAACAGGGGGCTATAGATACGCAGTATTTT. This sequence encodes CASQQGAIDTQYF.

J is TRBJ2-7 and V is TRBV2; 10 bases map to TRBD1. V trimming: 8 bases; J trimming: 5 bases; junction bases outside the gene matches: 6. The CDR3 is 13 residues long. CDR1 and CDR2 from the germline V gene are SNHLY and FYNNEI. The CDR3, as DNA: TGTGCCAGCGATCGGGACAGGGGAGACGAGCAGTACTTC. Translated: CASDRDRGDEQYF.

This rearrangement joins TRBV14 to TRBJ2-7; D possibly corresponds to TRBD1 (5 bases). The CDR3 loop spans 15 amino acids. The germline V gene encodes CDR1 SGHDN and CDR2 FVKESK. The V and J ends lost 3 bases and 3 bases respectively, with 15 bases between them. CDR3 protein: CASSHRTSSYYEQYF. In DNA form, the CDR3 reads TGTGCCAGCAGCCATAGGACAAGTTCTTACTACGAGCAGTACTTC.

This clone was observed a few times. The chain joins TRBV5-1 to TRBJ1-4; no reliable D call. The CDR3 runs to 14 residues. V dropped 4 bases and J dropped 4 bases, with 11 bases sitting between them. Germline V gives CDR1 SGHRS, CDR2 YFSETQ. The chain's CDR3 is CASSVDGGNEKLFF. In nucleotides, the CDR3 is TGCGCCAGCAGCGTGGACGGTGGTAATGAAAAACTGTTTTTT.

The DNA of the CDR3 is TGCGCCAGCAGCCCCTGGGAGGGGTCCTACGAGCAGTACTTC. Translated: CASSPWEGSYEQYF. The V and J genes are TRBV4-3 and TRBJ2-7, with 7 bases that match TRBD2. V was clipped by 4 bases and J by 1 base; unmatched bases: 4. Looked up from germline, CDR1 is LGHNA and CDR2 is YSLEER. The CDR3 covers 14 residues.

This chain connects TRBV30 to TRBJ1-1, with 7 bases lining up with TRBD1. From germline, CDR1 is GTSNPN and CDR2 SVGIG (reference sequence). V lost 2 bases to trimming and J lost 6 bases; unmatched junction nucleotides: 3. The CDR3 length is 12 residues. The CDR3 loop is CAWSPDRAEAFF. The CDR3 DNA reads TGTGCCTGGAGTCCAGACAGGGCTGAAGCTTTCTTT.

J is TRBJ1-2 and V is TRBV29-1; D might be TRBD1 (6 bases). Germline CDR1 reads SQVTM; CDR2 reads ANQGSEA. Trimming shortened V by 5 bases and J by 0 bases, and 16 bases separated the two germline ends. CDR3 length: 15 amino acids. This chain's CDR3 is CSVYRPGQPNYGYTF. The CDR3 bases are TGCAGCGTTTATCGTCCGGGACAACCTAACTATGGCTACACCTTC.

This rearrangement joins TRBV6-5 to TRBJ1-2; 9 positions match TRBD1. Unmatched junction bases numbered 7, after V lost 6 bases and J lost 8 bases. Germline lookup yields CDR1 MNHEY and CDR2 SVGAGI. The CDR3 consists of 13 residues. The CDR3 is CASSPDRGIGYTF. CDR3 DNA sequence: TGTGCCAGCAGCCCGGACAGGGGAATCGGCTACACCTTC.

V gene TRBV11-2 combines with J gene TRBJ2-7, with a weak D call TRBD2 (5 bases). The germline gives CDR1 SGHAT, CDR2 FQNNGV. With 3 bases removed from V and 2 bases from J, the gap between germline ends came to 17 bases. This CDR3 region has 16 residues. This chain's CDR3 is CASSFSRGLTAYEQYF. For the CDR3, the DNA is TGTGCCAGCAGCTTTAGCCGAGGACTGACCGCCTACGAGCAGTACTTC.

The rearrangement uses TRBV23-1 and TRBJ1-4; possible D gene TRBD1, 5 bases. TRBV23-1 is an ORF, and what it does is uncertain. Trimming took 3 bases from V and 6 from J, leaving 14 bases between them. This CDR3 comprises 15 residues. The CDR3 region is CASSQLAGGHEKLFF. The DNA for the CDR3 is TGCGCCAGCAGTCAGCTAGCCGGGGGTCATGAAAAACTGTTTTTT.

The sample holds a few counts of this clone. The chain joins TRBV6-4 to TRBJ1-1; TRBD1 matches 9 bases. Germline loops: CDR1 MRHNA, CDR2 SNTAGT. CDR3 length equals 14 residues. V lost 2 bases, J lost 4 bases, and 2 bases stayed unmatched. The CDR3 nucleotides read TGTGCCAGCAGTGACACGGACAGGGGCACTGAAGCTTTCTTT. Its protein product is CASSDTDRGTEAFF.

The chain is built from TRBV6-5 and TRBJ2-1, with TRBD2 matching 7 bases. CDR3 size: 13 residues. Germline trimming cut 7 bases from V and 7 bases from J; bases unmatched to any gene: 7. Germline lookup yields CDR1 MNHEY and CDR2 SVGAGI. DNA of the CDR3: TGTGCCAGCATCCAGAACGGGGGGAATGAGCAGTTCTTC. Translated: CASIQNGGNEQFF.

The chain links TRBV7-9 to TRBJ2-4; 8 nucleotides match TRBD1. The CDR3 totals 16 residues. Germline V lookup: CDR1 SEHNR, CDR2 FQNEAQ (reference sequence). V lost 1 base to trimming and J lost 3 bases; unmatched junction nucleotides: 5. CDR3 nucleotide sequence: TGTGCCAGCAGCTTAGGACAGGGGCAAGGCAAAAACATTCAGTACTTC. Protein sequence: CASSLGQGQGKNIQYF.

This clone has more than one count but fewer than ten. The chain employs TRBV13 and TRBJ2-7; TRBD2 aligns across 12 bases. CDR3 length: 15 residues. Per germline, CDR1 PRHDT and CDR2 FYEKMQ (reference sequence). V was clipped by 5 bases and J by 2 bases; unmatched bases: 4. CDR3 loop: CASSTRTSGAYEQYF. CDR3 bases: TGTGCCAGCAGCACTCGGACTAGCGGGGCCTACGAGCAGTACTTC.

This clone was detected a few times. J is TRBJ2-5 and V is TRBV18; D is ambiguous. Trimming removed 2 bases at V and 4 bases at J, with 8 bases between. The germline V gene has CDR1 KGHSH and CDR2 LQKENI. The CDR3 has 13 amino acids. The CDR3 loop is CASSPVARETQYF. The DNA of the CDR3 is TGTGCCAGCTCACCAGTTGCGAGAGAGACCCAGTACTTC. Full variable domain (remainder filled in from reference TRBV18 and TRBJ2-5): NAGVMQNPRHLVRRRGQEARLRCSPMKGHSHVYWYRQLPEEGLKFMVYLQKENIIDESGMPKERFSAEFPKEGPSILRIQQVVRGDSAAYFCASSPVARETQYFGPGTRLLVL.

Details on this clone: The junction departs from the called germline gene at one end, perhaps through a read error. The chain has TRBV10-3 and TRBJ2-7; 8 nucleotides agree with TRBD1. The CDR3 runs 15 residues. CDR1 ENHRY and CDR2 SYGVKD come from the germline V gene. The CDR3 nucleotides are TGTGCCATCAGTGACCCCGACAGGGGAGGCTACGGGCAGTACTTC. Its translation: CAISDPDRGGYGQYF.

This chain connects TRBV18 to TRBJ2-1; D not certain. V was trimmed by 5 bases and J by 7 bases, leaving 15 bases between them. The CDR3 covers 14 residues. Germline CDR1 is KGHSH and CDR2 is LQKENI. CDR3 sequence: CASSLSTVENEQFF. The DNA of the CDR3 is TGTGCCAGCTCATTATCGACTGTGGAGAATGAGCAGTTCTTC.

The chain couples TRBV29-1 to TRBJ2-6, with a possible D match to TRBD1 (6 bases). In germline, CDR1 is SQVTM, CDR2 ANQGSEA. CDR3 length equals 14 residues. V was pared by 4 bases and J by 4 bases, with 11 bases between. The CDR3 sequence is CSVADSPGANVLTF. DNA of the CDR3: TGCAGCGTTGCGGACAGTCCAGGGGCCAACGTCCTGACTTTC.

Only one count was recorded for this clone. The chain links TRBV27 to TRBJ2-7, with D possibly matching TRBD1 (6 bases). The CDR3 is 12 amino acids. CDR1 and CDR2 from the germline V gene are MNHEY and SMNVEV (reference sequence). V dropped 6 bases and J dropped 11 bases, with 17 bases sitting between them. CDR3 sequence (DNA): TGTGCCAGCAGAGAAACCGACAGGCAGGAGTACTTC. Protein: CASRETDRQEYF.

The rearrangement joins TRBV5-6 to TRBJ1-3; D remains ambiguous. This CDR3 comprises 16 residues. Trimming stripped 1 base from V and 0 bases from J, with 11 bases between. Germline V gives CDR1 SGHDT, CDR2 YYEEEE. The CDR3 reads CASSLYLGNSGNTIYF. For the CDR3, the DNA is TGTGCCAGCAGCTTGTATCTCGGGAACTCTGGAAACACCATATATTTT.

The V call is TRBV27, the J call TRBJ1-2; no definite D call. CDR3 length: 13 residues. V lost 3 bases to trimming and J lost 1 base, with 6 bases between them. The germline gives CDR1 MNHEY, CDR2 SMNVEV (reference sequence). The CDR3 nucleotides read TGTGCCAGCAGTTTTTTACATAACTATGGCTACACCTTC. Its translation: CASSFLHNYGYTF.

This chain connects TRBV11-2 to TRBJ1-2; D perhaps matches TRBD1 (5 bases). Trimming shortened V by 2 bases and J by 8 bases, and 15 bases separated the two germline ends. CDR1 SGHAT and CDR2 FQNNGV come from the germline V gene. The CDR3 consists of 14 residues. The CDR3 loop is CASSLWGRTVGYTF. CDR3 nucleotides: TGTGCCAGCAGCTTATGGGGCAGAACCGTCGGCTACACCTTC.

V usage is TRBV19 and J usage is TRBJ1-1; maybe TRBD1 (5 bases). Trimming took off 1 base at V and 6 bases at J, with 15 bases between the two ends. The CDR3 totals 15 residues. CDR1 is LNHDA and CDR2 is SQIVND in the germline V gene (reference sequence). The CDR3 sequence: CASSIGGTGGAEAFF. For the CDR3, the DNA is TGTGCCAGTAGTATAGGTGGTACGGGGGGGGCTGAAGCTTTCTTT.

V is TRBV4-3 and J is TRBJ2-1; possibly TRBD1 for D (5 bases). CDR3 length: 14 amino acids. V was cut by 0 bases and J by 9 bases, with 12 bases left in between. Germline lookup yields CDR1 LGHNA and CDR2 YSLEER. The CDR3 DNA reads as TGCGCCAGCAGCCAAGATCTAAGACAGTTTGAGCAGTTCTTC. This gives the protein CASSQDLRQFEQFF.